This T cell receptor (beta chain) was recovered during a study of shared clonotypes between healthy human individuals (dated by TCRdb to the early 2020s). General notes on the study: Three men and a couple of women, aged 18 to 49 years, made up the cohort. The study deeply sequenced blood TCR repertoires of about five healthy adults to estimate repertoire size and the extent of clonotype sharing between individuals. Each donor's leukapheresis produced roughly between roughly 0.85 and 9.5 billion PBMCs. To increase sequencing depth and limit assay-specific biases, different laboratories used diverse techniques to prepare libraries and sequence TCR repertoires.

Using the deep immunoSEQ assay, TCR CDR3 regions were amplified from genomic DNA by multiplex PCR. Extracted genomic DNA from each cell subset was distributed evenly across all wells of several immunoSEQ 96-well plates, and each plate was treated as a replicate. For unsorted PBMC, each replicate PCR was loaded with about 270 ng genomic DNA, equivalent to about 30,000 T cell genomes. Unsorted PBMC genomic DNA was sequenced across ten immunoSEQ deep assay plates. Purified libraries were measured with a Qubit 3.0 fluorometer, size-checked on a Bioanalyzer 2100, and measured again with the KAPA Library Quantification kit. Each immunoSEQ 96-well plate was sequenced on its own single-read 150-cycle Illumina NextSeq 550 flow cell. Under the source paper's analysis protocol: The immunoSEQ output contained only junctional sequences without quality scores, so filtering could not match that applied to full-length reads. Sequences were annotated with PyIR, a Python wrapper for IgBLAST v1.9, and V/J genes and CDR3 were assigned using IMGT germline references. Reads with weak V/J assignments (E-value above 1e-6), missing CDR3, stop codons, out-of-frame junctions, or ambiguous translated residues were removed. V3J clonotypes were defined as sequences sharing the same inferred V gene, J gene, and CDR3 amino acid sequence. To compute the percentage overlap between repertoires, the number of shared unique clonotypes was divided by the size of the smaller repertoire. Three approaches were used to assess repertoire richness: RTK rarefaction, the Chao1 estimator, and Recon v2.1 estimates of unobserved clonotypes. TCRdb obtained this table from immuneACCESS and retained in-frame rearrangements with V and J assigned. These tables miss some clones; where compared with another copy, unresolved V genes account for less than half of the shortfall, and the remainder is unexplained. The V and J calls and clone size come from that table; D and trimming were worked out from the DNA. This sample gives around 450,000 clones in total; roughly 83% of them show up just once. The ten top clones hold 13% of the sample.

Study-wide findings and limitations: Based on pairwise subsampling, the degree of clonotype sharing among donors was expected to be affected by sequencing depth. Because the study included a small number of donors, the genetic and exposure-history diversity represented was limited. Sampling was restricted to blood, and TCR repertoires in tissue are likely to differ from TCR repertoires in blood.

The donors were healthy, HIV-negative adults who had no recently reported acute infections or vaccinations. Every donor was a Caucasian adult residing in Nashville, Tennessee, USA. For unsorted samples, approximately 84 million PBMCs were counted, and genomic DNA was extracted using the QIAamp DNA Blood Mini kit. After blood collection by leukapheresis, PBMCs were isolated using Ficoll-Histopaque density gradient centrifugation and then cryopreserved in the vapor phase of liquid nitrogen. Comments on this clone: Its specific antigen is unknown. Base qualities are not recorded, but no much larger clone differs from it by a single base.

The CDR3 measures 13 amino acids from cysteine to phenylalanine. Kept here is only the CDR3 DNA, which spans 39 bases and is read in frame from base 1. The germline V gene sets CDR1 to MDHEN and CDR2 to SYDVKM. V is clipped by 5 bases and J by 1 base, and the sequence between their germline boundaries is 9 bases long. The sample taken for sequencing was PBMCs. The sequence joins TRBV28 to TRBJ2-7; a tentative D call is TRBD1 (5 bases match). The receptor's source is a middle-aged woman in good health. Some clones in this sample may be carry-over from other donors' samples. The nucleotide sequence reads TGTGCCAGCAGTAGACAGTGGTCCTACGAGCAGTACTTC. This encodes CASSRQWSYEQYF.